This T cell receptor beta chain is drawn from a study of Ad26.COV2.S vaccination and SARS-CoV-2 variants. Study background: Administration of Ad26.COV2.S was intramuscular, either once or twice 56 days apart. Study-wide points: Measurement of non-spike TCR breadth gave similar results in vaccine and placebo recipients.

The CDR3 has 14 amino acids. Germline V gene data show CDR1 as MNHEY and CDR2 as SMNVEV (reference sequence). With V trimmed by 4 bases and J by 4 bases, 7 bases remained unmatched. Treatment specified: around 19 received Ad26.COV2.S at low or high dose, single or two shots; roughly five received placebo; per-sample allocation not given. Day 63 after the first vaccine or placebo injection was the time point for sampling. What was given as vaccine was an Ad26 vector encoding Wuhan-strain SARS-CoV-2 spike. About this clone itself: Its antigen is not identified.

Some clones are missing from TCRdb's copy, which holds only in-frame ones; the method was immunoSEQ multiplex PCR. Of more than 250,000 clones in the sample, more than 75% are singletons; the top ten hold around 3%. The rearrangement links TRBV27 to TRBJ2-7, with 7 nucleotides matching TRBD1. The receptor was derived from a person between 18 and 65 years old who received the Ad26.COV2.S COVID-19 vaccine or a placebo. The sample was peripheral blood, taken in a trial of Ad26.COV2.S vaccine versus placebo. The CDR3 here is CASSYRQGAYEQYF. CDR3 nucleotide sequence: TGTGCCAGCAGTTATCGACAGGGTGCTTACGAGCAGTACTTC.